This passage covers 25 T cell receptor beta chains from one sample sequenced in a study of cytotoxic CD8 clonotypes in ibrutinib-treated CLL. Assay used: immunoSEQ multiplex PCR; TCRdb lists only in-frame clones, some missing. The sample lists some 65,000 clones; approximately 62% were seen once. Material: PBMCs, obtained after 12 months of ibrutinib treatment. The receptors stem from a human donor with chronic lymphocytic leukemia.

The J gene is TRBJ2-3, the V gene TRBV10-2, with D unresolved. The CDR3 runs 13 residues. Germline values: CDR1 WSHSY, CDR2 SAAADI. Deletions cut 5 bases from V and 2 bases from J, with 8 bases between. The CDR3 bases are TGCGCCAGCAGTCAACACTCCACAGATACGCAGTATTTT. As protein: CASSQHSTDTQYF.

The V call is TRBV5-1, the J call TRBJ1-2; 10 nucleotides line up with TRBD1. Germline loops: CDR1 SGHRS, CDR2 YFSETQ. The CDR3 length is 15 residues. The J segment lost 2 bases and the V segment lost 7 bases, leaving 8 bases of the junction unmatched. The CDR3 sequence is CASGIDRGQNYGYTF. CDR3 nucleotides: TGCGCCAGCGGGATAGACAGGGGGCAAAACTATGGCTACACCTTC.

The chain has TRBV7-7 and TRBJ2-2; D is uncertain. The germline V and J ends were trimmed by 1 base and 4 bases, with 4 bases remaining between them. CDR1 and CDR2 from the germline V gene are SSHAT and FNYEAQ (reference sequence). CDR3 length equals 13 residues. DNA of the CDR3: TGTGCCAGCAGCTTAGGCCGCACCGGGGAGCTGTTTTTT. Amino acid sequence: CASSLGRTGELFF.

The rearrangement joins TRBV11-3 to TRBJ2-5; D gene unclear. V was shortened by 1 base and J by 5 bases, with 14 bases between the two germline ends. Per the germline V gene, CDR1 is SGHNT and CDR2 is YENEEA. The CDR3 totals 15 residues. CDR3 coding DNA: TGTGCCAGCAGCTTAGGGGTCAGCCCTAAGGAGACCCAGTACTTC. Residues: CASSLGVSPKETQYF.

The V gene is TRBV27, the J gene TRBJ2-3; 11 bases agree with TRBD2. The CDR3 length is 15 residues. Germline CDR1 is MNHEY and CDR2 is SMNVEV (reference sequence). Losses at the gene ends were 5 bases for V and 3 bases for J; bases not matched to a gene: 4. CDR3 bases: TGTGCCAGCAGTCAGACTAGCGGGAAAACAGATACGCAGTATTTT. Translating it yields CASSQTSGKTDTQYF.

The CDR3 nucleotides read TGTGCCTGGGGACAGGGGGTAGGCATTCAGTACTTC. This codes for CAWGQGVGIQYF. This chain joins TRBV30 and TRBJ2-4; TRBD1 aligns across 10 bases. Germline CDR1 reads GTSNPN; CDR2 reads SVGIG (reference sequence). The CDR3 loop spans 12 amino acids. The V segment lost 5 bases and the J segment 9 bases; nucleotides outside the gene matches: 4.

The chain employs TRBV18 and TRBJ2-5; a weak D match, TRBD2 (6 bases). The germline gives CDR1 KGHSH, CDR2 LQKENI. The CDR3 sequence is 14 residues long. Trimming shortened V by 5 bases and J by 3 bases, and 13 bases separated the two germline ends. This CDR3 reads CASSLNWEEETQYF. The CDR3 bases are TGTGCCAGCTCATTAAACTGGGAGGAAGAGACCCAGTACTTC.

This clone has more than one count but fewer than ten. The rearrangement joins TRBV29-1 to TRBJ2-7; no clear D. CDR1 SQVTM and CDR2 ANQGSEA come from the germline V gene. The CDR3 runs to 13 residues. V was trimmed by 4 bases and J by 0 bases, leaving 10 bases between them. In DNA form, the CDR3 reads TGCAGCGTTGCTGATTACACCTCCTACGAGCAGTACTTC. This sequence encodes CSVADYTSYEQYF.

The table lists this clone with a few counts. The CDR3, as DNA: TGTGCCAGCAGGACCCTAGCGTCCTACGAGCAGTACTTC. It codes for CASRTLASYEQYF. V and J are TRBV27 and TRBJ2-7; D may be TRBD2 (6 bases). The germline CDR1 and CDR2 sequences are MNHEY and SMNVEV (reference sequence). This CDR3 has 13 amino acids. V was shortened by 6 bases and J by 1 base, with 10 bases between the two germline ends.

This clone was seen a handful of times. CDR3 nucleotides: TGTGCCAGCAGCGCGAGGGGGGGAGCAGATACGCAGTATTTT. Translated: CASSARGGADTQYF. This chain connects TRBV7-8 to TRBJ2-3, with D possibly TRBD2 on 7 matching bases. The CDR3 spans 14 residues. Trimming took off 5 bases at V and 4 bases at J, with 13 bases between the two ends. The germline gives CDR1 SGHVS, CDR2 FQNEAQ.

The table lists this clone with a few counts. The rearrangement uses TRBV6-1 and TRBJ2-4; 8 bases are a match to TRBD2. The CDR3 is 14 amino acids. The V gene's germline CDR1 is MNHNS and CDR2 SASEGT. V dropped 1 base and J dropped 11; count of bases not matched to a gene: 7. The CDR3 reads CASSEVGSGVFQYF. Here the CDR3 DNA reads TGTGCCAGCAGTGAAGTTGGTAGCGGGGTCTTTCAGTACTTC.

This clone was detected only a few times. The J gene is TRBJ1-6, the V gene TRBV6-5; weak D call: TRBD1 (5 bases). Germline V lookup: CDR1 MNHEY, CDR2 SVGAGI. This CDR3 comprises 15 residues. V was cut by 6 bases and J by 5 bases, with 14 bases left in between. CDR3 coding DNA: TGTGCCAGCAGATTACAAGGGGATAATAATTCACCCCTCCACTTT. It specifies CASRLQGDNNSPLHF.

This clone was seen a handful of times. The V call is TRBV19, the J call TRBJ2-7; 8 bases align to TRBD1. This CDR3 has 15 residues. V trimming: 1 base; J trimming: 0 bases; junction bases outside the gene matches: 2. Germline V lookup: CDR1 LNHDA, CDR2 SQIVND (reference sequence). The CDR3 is CASSIGGQGSYEQYF. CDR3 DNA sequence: TGTGCCAGTAGTATAGGAGGACAGGGCTCCTACGAGCAGTACTTC.

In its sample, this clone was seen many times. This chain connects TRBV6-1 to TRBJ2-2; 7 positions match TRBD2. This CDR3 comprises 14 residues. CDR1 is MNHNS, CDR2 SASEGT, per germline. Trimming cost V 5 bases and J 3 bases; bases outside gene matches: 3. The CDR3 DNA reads TGTGCCAGCAGTTTCACTAGCGACACCGGGGAGCTGTTTTTT. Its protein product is CASSFTSDTGELFF.

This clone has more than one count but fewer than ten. The CDR3 loop reads CASTPRGPSPHGYTF. Here the CDR3 DNA reads TGTGCCAGCACTCCGCGGGGACCGTCTCCCCATGGCTACACCTTC. The chain couples TRBV13 to TRBJ1-2; D perhaps matches TRBD1 (5 bases). The CDR3 is 15 residues long. Germline CDR1 reads PRHDT; CDR2 reads FYEKMQ (reference sequence). V was clipped by 7 bases and J by 6 bases, with 21 bases between them.

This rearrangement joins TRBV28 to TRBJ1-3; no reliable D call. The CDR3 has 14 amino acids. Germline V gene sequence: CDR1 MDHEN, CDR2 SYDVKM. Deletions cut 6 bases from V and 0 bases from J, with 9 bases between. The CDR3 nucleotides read TGTGCCAGCAGGGGTCGAGTCTCTGGAAACACCATATATTTT. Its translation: CASRGRVSGNTIYF.

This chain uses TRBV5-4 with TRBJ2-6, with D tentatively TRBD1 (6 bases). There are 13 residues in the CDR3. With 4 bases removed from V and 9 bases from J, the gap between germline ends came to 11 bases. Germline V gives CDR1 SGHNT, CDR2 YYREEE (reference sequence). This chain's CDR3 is CASSEQGGNVLTF. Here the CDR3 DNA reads TGTGCCAGCAGCGAACAGGGTGGCAACGTCCTGACTTTC.

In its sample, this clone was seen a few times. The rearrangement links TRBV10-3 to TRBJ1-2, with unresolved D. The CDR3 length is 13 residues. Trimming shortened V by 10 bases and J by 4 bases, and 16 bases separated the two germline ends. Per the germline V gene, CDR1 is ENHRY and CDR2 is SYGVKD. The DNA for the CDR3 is TGTGCCAGCAGCCCGGAGAACCTCTATGGCTACACCTTC. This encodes CASSPENLYGYTF.

CDR3: CASSVAGTSGSWNEQFF. CDR3 sequence (DNA): TGTGCCAGCAGCGTAGCAGGGACTAGCGGGAGCTGGAATGAGCAGTTCTTC. V is TRBV9 and J is TRBJ2-1, with 14 bases identical to TRBD2. Unmatched junction bases numbered 6, after V lost 0 bases and J lost 7 bases. Germline V CDR1 and CDR2: SGDLS, YYNGEE. The CDR3 is made up of 17 amino acids.

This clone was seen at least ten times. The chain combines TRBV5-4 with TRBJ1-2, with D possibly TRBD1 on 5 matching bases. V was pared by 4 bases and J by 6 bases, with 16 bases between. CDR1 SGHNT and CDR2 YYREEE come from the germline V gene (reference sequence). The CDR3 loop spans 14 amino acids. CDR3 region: CASSVTDSLNGYTF. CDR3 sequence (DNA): TGTGCCAGCAGCGTGACAGATAGTCTTAATGGCTACACCTTC.

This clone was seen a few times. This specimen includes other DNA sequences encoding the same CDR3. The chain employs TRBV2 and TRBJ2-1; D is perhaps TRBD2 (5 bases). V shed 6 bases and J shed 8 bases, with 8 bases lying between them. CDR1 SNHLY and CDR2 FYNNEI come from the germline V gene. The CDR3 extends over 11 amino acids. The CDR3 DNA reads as TGTGCCAGCAGACCCGGGGATGAGCAGTTCTTC. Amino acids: CASRPGDEQFF.

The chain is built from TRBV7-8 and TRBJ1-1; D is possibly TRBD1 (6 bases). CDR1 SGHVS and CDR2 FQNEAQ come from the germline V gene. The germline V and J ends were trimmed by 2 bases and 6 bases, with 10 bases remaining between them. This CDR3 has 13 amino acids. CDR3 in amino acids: CASSLQDRSEAFF. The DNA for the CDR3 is TGTGCCAGCAGCTTACAGGACAGATCTGAAGCTTTCTTT.

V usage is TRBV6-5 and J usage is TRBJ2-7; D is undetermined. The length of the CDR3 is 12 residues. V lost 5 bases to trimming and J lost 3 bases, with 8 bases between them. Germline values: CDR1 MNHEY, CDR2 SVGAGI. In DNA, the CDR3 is TGTGCCAGCAGTGAAGGCTTCTACGAGCAGTACTTC. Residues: CASSEGFYEQYF.

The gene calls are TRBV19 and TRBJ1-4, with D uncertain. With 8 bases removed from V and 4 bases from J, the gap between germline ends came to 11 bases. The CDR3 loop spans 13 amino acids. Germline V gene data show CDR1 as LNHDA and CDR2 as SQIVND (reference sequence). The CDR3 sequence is CASRALHNEKLFF. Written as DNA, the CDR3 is TGTGCCAGTCGGGCCCTACATAATGAAAAACTGTTTTTT.

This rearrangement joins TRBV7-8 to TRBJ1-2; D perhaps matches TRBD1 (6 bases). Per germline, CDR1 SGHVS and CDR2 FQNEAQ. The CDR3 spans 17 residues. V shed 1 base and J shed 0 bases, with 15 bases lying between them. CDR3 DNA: TGTGCCAGCAGCTTAGTCCCGGGACATCAGACTAACTATGGCTACACCTTC. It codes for CASSLVPGHQTNYGYTF.